These T cell receptor beta chains were read from a single sample in a study of OX40 agonist ivuxolimab in advanced cancers. The table came from immunoSEQ multiplex PCR; TCRdb's copy has only in-frame clones and leaves some out. The sample lists 55,000 to 65,000 clones; over 70% were seen once. The input for sequencing was CD4+ or CD8+ T cells sorted from blood, taken in a trial of the OX40 agonist ivuxolimab. All receptors derive from an adult with an advanced solid tumor such as melanoma, head and neck, liver or kidney cancer. CDR3s include the opening cysteine and the closing phenylalanine or tryptophan. Each record gives: V gene, J gene, D gene, CDR3 protein, CDR3 DNA. D genes are given only for firm matches.

>TRBV19|TRBJ2-7|NA
CASSKGQLIYEQYF
TGTGCCAGTAGTAAGGGGCAGCTGATCTACGAGCAGTACTTC
>TRBV9|TRBJ2-3|NA
CASSVGPSRADTQYF
TGTGCCAGCAGCGTAGGGCCCTCGCGAGCAGATACGCAGTATTTT
>TRBV11-2|TRBJ1-2|NA
CASSFEGANYGYTF
TGTGCCAGCAGCTTTGAGGGGGCTAACTATGGCTACACCTTC
>TRBV28|TRBJ2-7|TRBD2
CASSSMGTSGRSRFLPNEQYF
TGTGCCAGCAGTTCGATGGGGACTAGCGGGAGGTCTCGCTTCCTGCCCAACGAGCAGTACTTC
>TRBV7-8|TRBJ2-1|NA
CASKTFQGGGNNEQFF
TGTGCCAGCAAGACTTTCCAAGGGGGGGGCAACAATGAGCAGTTCTTC
>TRBV28|TRBJ2-5|NA
CASTEGGGQETQYF
TGTGCCAGCACCGAGGGGGGGGGTCAAGAGACCCAGTACTTC
>TRBV27|TRBJ1-1|NA
CASSLSATGGSNTEAFF
TGTGCCAGCAGTTTATCTGCCACGGGGGGATCGAACACTGAAGCTTTCTTT
>TRBV5-1|TRBJ2-3|TRBD2
CASSPLAGTDTQYF
TGCGCCAGCAGCCCACTAGCGGGGACAGATACGCAGTATTTT
>TRBV6-1|TRBJ2-5|TRBD2
CASTLAGGRETQYF
TGTGCCAGCACACTAGCGGGGGGTAGGGAGACCCAGTACTTC
>TRBV5-4|TRBJ1-3|TRBD1
CASSQGTGAYSGNTIYF
TGTGCCAGCAGTCAAGGGACAGGGGCCTACTCTGGAAACACCATATATTTT
>TRBV19|TRBJ1-5|NA
CARTLQEGSNQPQHF
TGTGCCAGGACACTACAGGAGGGCAGCAATCAGCCCCAGCATTTT
>TRBV28|TRBJ2-7|NA
CAREQGEQYF
TGTGCCAGAGAACAGGGCGAGCAGTACTTC